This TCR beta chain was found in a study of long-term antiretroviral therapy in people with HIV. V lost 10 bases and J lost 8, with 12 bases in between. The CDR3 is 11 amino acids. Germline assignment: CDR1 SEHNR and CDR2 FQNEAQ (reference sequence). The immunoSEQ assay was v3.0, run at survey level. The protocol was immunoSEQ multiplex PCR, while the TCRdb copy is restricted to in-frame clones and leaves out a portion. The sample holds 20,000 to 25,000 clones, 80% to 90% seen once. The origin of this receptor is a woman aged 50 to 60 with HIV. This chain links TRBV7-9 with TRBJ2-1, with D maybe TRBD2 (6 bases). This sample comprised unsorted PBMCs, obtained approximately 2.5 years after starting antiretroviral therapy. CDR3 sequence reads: CATGGRHEQFF. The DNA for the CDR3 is TGTGCCACCGGGGGAAGACATGAGCAGTTCTTC. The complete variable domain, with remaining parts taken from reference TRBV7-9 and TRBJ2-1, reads DTGVSQNPRHKITKRGQNVTFRCDPISEHNRLYWYRQTLGQGPEFLTYFQNEAQLEKSRLLSDRFSAERPKGSFSTLEIQRTEQGDSAMYLCATGGRHEQFFGPGTRLTVL.